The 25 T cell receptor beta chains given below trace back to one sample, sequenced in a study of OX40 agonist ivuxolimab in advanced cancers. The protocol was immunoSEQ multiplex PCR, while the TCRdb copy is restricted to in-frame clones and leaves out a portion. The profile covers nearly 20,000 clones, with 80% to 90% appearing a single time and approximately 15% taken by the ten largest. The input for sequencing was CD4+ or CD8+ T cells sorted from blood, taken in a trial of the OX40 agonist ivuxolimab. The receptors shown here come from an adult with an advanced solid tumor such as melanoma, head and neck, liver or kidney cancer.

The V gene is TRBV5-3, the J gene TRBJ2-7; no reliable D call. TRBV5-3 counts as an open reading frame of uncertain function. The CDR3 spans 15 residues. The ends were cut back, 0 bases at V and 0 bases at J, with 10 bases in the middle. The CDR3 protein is CARSLALENSYEQYF. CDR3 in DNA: TGTGCCAGAAGCTTGGCACTTGAAAACTCCTACGAGCAGTACTTC.

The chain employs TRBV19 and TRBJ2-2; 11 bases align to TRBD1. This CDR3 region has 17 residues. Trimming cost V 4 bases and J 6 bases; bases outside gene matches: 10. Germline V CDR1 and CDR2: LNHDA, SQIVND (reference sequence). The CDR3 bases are TGTGCCAGTAGTAGAGGCCCGGGACAGGGGGTAGCCGGGGAGCTGTTTTTT. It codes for CASSRGPGQGVAGELFF.

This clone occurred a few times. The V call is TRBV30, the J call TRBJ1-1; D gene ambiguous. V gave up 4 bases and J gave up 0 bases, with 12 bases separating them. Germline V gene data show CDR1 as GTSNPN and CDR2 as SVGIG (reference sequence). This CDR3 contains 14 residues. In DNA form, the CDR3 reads TGTGCCTGGACCGGGCCGGGTATGAACACTGAAGCTTTCTTT. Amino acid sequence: CAWTGPGMNTEAFF.

In DNA, the CDR3 is TGTGCCAGCAGCTTTCAGGGGCCCCAGCATTTT. Protein sequence: CASSFQGPQHF. V gene TRBV21-1 combines with J gene TRBJ1-5; no DNA check was done on the table's D call, TRBD1. TRBV21-1 is flagged as a pseudogene. This CDR3 has 11 amino acids.

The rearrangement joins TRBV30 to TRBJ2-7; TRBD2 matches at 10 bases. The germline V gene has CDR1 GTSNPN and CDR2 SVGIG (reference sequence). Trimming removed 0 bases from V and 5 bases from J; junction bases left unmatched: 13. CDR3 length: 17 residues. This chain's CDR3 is CAWSVKEVSGRPHEQYF. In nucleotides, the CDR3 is TGTGCCTGGAGTGTAAAGGAGGTTAGCGGGAGGCCCCACGAGCAGTACTTC.

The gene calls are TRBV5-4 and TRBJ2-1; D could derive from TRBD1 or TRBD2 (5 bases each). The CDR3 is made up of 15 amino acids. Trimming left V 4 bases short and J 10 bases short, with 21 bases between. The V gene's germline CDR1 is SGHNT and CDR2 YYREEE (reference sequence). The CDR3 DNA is TGTGCCAGCAGCGGCAGTGCGCCCGGGGCTAAAGAGCAGTTCTTC. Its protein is CASSGSAPGAKEQFF.

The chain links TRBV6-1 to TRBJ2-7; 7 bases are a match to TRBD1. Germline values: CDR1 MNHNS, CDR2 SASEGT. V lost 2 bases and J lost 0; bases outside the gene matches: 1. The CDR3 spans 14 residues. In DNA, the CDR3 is TGTGCCAGCAGTGAACAGGGGGACTCCTACGAGCAGTACTTC. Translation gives CASSEQGDSYEQYF.

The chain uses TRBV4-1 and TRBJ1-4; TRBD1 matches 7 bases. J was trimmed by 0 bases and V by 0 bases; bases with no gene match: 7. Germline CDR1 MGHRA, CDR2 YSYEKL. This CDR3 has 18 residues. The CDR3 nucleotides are TGCGCCAGCAGCCAAGATCCGGAGGGGGCAGCAACTAATGAAAAACTGTTTTTT. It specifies CASSQDPEGAATNEKLFF.

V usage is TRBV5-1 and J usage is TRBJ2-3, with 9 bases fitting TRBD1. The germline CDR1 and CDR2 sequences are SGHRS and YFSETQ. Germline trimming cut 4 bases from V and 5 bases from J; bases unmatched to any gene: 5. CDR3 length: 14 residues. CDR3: CASSLQGAGDTQYF. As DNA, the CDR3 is TGCGCCAGCAGCCTACAGGGGGCGGGAGATACGCAGTATTTT.

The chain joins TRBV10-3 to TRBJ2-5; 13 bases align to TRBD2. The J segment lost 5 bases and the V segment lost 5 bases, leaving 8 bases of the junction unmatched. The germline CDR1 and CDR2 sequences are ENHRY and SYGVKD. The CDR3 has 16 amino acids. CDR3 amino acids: CAISPGTSGTGETQYF. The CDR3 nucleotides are TGTGCCATCAGTCCCGGGACTAGCGGGACCGGGGAGACCCAGTACTTC.

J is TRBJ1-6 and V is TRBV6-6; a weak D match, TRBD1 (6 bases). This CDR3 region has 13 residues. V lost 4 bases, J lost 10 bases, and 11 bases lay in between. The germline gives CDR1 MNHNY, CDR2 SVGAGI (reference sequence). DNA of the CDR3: TGTGCCAGCAGTTGGGACACCGTCTCACCCCTCCACTTT. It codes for CASSWDTVSPLHF.

CDR3 nucleotides: TGTGCCAGCAGCTCCTACAATGAGCAGTTCTTC. Protein product: CASSSYNEQFF. The chain recombines TRBV5-6 with TRBJ2-1; no firm D call. CDR3 size: 11 residues. The germline V gene encodes CDR1 SGHDT and CDR2 YYEEEE. V was cut by 3 bases and J by 2 bases, with 0 bases left in between.

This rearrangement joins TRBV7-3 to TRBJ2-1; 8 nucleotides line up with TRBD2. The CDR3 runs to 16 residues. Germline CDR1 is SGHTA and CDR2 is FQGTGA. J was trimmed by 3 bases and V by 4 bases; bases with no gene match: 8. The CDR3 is CASSSLFSGNYNEQFF. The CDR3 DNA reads TGTGCCAGCAGCTCCCTTTTTAGCGGGAACTACAATGAGCAGTTCTTC.

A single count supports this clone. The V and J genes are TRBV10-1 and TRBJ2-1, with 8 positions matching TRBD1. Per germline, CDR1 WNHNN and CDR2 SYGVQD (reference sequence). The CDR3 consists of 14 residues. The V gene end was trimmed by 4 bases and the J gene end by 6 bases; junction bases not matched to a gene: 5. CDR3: CASSVLQGGNEQFF. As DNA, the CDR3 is TGCGCCAGCAGTGTATTACAGGGGGGCAATGAGCAGTTCTTC.

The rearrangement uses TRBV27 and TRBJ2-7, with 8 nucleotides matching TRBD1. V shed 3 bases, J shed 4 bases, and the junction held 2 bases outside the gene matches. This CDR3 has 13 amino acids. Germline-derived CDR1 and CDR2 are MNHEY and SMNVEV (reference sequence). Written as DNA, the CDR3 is TGTGCCAGCAGTTTTGGACAGGGATACGAGCAGTACTTC. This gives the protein CASSFGQGYEQYF.

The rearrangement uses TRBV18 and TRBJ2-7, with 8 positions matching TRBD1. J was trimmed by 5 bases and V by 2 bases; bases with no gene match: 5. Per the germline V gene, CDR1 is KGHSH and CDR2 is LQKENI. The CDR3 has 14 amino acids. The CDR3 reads CASSPTGQGDEQYF. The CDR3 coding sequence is TGTGCCAGCTCACCAACCGGACAGGGCGACGAGCAGTACTTC.

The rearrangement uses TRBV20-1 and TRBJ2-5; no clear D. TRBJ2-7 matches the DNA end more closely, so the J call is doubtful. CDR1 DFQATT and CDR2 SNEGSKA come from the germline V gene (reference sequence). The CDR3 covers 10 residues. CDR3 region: CSAGPYEQYF. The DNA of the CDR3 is TGCAGTGCTGGACCCTACGAGCAGTACTTC.

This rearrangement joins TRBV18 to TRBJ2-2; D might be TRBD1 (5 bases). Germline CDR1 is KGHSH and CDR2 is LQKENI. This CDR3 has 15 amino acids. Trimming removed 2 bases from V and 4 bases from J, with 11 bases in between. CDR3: CASSPEDDSTGELFF. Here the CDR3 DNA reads TGTGCCAGCTCACCAGAGGATGACAGCACCGGGGAGCTGTTTTTT.

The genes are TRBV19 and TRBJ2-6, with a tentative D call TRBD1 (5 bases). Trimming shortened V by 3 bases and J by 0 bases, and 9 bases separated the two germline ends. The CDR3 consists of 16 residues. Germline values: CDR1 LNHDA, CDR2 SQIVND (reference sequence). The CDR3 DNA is TGTGCCAGTAGTATTGGGGCGTTCTCTGGGGCCAACGTCCTGACTTTC. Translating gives CASSIGAFSGANVLTF.

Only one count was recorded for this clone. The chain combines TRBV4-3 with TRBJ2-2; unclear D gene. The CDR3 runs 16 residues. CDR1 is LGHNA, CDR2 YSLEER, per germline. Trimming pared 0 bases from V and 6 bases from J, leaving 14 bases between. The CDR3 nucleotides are TGCGCCAGCAGCCAAGATGTCGCAGCAGTAGCCGGGGAGCTGTTTTTT. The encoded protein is CASSQDVAAVAGELFF.

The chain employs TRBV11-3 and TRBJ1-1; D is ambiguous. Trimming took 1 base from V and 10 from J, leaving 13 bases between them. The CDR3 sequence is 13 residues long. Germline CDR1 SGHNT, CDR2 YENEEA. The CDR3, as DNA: TGTGCCAGCAGCTTAGGCAGCACTCAGGCAGCTTTCTTT. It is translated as CASSLGSTQAAFF.

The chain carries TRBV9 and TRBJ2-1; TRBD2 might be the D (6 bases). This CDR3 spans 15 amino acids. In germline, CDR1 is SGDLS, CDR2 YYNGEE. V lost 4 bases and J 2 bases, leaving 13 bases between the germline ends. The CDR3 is CASSPPRRAYNEQFF. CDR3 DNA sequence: TGTGCCAGCAGCCCCCCCAGGAGGGCCTACAATGAGCAGTTCTTC. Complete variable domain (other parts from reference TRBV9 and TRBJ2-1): DSGVTQTPKHLITATGQRVTLRCSPRSGDLSVYWYQQSLDQGLQFLIQYYNGEERAKGNILERFSAQQFPDLHSELNLSSLELGDSALYFCASSPPRRAYNEQFFGPGTRLTVL.

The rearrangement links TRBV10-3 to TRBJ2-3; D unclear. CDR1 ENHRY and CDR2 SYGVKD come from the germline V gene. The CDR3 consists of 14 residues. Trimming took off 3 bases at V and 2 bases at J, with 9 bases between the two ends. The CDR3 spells CAISDSRTTDTQYF. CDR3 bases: TGTGCCATCAGTGACTCCAGGACCACAGATACGCAGTATTTT.

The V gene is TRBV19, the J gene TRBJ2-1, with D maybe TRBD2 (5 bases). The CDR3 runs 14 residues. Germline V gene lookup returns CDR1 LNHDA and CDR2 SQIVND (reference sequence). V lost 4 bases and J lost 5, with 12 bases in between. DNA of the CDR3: TGTGCCAGTAGTACCAGCGGCCCAAACAATGAGCAGTTCTTC. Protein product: CASSTSGPNNEQFF. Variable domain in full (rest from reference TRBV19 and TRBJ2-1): DGGITQSPKYLFRKEGQNVTLSCEQNLNHDAMYWYRQDPGQGLRLIYYSQIVNDFQKGDIAEGYSVSREKKESFPLTVTSAQKNPTAFYLCASSTSGPNNEQFFGPGTRLTVL.

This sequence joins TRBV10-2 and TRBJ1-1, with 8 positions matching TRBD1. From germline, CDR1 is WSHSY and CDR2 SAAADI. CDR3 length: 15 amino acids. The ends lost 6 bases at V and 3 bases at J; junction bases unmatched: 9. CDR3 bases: TGCGCCAGCAGCAAAGCCCAGGGGGCGTACACTGAAGCTTTCTTT. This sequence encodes CASSKAQGAYTEAFF.